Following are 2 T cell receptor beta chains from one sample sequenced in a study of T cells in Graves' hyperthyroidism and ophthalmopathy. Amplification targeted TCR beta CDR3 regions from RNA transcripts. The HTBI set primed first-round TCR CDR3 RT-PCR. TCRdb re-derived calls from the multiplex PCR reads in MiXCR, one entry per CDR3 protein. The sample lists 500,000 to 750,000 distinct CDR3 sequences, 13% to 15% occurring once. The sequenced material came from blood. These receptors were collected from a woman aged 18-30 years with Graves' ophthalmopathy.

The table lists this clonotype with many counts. The chain's CDR3 is CASSLDGQAQETQYF. DNA of the CDR3: TGTGCCAGCAGCTTAGACGGACAGGCCCAAGAGACCCAGTACTTC. This sequence joins TRBV11-3 and TRBJ2-5; 7 bases match TRBD1. V was clipped by 0 bases and J by 1 base; unmatched bases: 2. This CDR3 contains 15 residues. In germline, CDR1 is SGHNT, CDR2 YENEEA.

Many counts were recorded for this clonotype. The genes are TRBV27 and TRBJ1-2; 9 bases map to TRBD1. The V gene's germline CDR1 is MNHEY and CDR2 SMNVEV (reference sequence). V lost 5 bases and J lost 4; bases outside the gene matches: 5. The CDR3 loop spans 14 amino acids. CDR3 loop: CASSPKDRGYGYTF. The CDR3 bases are TGTGCCAGCAGTCCGAAGGACAGGGGCTATGGCTACACCTTC.